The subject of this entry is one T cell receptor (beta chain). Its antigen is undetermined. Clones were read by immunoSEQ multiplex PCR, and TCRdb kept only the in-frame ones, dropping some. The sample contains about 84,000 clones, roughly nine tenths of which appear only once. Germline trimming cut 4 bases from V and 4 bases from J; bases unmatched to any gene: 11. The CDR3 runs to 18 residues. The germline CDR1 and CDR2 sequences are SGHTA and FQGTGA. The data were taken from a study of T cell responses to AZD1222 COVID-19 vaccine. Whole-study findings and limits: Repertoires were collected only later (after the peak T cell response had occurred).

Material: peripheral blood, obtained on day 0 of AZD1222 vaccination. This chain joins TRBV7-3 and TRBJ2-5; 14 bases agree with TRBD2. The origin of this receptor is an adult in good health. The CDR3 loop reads CASSYGRLAGGPGETQYF. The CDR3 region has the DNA TGTGCCAGCAGCTATGGTAGACTAGCGGGAGGGCCCGGAGAGACCCAGTACTTC.